This TCR beta chain was recovered during a study of T-cell memory formation after mild COVID-19. V lost 5 bases to trimming and J lost 9 bases; unmatched junction nucleotides: 7. Germline V gives CDR1 LGHNA, CDR2 YSLEER. The CDR3 runs to 14 residues. TCRdb analysed the 5' RACE reads with MiXCR anew, one entry per CDR3 protein. The sample contains just under 350,000 distinct CDR3 sequences, approximately 13% of which appear only once. Material: PBMCs or a T cell subset sorted from them (not recorded which). This chain uses TRBV4-3 with TRBJ2-1, with 10 positions matching TRBD2. The TCR comes from a man younger than 35 who had mild COVID-19 (a few samples of this study predate the infection). Cell type and time point are not known. This CDR3 is CASSTSGGGTEQFF. In DNA, the CDR3 is TGCGCCAGCAGCACCAGCGGGGGGGGGACTGAGCAGTTCTTC.